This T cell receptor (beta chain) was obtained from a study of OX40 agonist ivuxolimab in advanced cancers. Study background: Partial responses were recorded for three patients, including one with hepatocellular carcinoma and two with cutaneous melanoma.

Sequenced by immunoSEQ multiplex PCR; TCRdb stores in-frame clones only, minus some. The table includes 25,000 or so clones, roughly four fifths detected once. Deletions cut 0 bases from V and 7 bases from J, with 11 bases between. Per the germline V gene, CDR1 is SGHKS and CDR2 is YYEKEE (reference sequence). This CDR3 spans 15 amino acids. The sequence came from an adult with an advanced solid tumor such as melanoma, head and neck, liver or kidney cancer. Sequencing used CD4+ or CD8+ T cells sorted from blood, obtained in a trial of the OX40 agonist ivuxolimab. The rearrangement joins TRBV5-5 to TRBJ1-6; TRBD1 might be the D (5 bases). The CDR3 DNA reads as TGTGCCAGCAGCTTGGGGCAGGGAGAAAATTCACCCCTCCACTTT. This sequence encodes CASSLGQGENSPLHF.